The clone carrying this T cell receptor (beta chain) turned up a few times. Its cognate antigen is unknown. This specimen belongs to a study of T-cell memory formation after mild COVID-19. General study results and limits: Cross-reactive memory seemingly joined, as some responding clones were found in pre-infection memory.

The germline CDR1 and CDR2 sequences are MNHEY and SVGAGI. V was trimmed by 0 bases and J by 4 bases, leaving 19 bases between them. The CDR3 totals 17 residues. Each CDR3 protein gets one entry after TCRdb re-called the 5' RACE reads with MiXCR. The sample has about 540,000 distinct CDR3 sequences, around 21% seen once. V usage is TRBV6-5 and J usage is TRBJ2-7; D is possibly TRBD1 or TRBD2 (5 bases each). The sequencing input was PBMCs or a T cell subset sorted from them (not recorded which). The sequence came from an adult woman who had mild COVID-19 (a few samples of this study predate the infection). Cell type and time point are not known. This CDR3 is CASSYSGPWRQGYEQYF. CDR3 nucleotide sequence: TGTGCCAGCAGTTACTCTGGACCTTGGAGGCAGGGTTACGAGCAGTACTTC.